Sequencing of this TCR beta chain was carried out in a study of vaccination and CD4 T cells after COVID-19. Cultured CD4+ T-cell DNA underwent Oncomine TCR Beta short-read sequencing. TCRdb re-called the PCR reads with MiXCR, one entry per CDR3 protein. The repertoire consists of about 8,700 distinct CDR3 sequences, with under 25% occurring once and the leading ten covering about 20%. The sample holds a few counts of this clonotype. Its target is unknown. Noted treatment: approximately 10-day PBMC culture with coronavirus spike peptide pools or control peptides (ViraFEST assay). This CDR3 region has 14 residues. Germline assignment: CDR1 MNHNS and CDR2 SASEGT. The V and J ends lost 4 bases and 8 bases respectively, with 14 bases between them.

This TCR derives from a human donor with COVID-19. Sequenced sample: cultured CD4+ T cells from blood. The chain employs TRBV6-1 and TRBJ2-2; D ambiguous. The CDR3 spells CASSVERIKGELFF. The CDR3 bases are TGTGCCAGCAGTGTTGAACGCATCAAAGGGGAGCTGTTTTTT.